The entry below describes one T cell receptor beta chain. Its antigen is currently not known. It has no much larger one-base neighbor in the sample; base qualities were not kept. TCRbeta CDR3 regions were amplified from genomic DNA using the immunoSEQ Assay, a bias-controlled multiplex PCR. The original methods were these. The number of nucleated cells in each sample was estimated by amplification of reference gene primers within the assay. To quantify the absolute abundance of each unique TCRbeta CDR3 rearrangement, sequence reads were collapsed and filtered. For each sample, productive Simpson clonality was calculated by taking the square root of Simpson's diversity index across productive rearrangements. TCRdb holds this immuneACCESS table with in-frame rearrangements only. Some clones are missing; in checked studies, unresolved V genes explain under half, and the rest has no known cause. The V and J calls and clone size were taken over from that table, and D and trimming were inferred from the DNA. This sample comprises fewer than 15,000 clones, roughly nine tenths of them detected only once. Around a fifth of the sample is in the top ten clones.

The collaborating institutions used their own protocols to collect whole blood in K2EDTA tubes. For TCRbeta analysis, collaborators shipped samples in one of three forms: frozen whole blood, isolated PBMCs, or DNA extracted from either of those sample types. The data derive from a study of blood T cell repertoires in COVID-19 (dated by TCRdb to about 2020). Context from the whole study: Collaborator samples came from the United States, Italy and Spain and covered acute and convalescent phases of COVID-19. Samples were obtained from the ongoing ImmuneRACE study (first 160 participants) and from 1,254 subjects provided by 6 global collaborators. Nearly every sample came with metadata listing a de-identified subject ID, COVID-19 status, age in years and sex. Where HLA class I and class II types were available, the types were taken from metadata supplied by the sample provider, not from assay-based typing. A freely available public database, intended as a resource for researchers studying the immune response to SARS-CoV-2, is where the repertoires were released. Deeply sampled blood TCRbeta repertoires from subjects exposed to, actively infected with, or recovered from COVID-19 were included in the dataset. The material from the prospective study consisted of cDNA or gDNA derived from T cells, B-cell-depleted T cells, or PBMCs. What the research found in general, with its limitations: How much clinical and demographic metadata was included differed by source and by participant, and the metadata was provided uncurated.

There are 15 amino acids in the CDR3, from cysteine to phenylalanine inclusive. The entry retains the CDR3 DNA only, 45 bases that are in frame from base 1. V loses 0 bases of germline sequence and J loses 10 bases, and the interval between the two ends is 18 bases. Based on the germline V gene, the CDR1 and CDR2 sequences are WSHSY and SAAADI. Source material: peripheral blood. The receptor was isolated from a woman aged 55-70 years with active COVID-19. The chain uses TRBV10-2 and TRBJ1-2; the D gene is not confidently resolved. The CDR3 region has the sequence CASSESDGFLTNYTF. The DNA sequence is as follows: TGCGCCAGCAGTGAGTCCGACGGGTTTCTTACCAACTACACCTTC.